This T cell receptor beta chain was retrieved from a study of PD-L1 blockade in urothelial cancer. About the study: A median of roughly 130,000 T cells was found in the blood samples.

Turning to this clone: Its antigen is not known.

Notes on the study in general: Better survival was predicted by below-median pretreatment blood TCR clonality.

Trimming pared 4 bases from V and 4 bases from J, leaving 18 bases between. The germline CDR1 and CDR2 sequences are MDHEN and SYDVKM. The CDR3 is 16 residues long. Synthetic TCR analog templates were added to each PCR reaction. TCRdb's copy holds only in-frame clones and misses some; the assay was immunoSEQ multiplex PCR. Of roughly 50,000 clones in the sample, approximately 90% were seen once. The specimen comprised PBMCs, sampled around atezolizumab (anti-PD-L1) treatment. This receptor was obtained from a man aged 55 to 70 with urothelial cancer. The chain uses TRBV28 and TRBJ2-3; TRBD1 is a possible D gene (6 bases). The DNA for the CDR3 is TGTGCCAGCAGTTCCCCCGGGTGGGGGCAGCCAGATACGCAGTATTTT. It codes for CASSSPGWGQPDTQYF.